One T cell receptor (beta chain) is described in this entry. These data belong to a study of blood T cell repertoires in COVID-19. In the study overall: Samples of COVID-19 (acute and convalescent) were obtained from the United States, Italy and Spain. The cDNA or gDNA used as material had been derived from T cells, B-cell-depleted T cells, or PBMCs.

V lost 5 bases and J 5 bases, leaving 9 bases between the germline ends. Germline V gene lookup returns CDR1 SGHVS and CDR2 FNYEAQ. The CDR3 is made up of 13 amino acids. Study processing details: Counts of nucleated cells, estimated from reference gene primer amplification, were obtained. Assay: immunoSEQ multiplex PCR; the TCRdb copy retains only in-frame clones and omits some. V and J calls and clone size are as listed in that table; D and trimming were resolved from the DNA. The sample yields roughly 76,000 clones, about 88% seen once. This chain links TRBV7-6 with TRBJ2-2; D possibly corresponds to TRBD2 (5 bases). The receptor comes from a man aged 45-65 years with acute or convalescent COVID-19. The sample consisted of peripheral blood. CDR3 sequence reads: CASSRGYTGELFF. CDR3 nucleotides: TGTGCCAGCAGCCGGGGTTATACCGGGGAGCTGTTTTTT.